This T cell receptor (beta chain) was obtained from a study of T cells in Graves' hyperthyroidism and ophthalmopathy. Patients counted as stable if ophthalmopathy did not develop within 18 months. The germline CDR1 and CDR2 sequences are SGHTA and FQGNSA. The CDR3 totals 15 residues. Trimming shortened V by 2 bases and J by 7 bases, and 14 bases separated the two germline ends. There are many counts of this clonotype. Its specificity is not known. Study outcomes and limitations: Most clonotypes that expanded in the thyroid above 0.001 also showed up in blood.

Amplification yielded TCR beta CDR3 regions, with RNA transcripts as the source. The HTBI primer set drove a first-round RT-PCR of the TCR CDR3. TCRdb reprocessed the multiplex PCR reads with MiXCR, giving one entry per CDR3 protein. Of around 760,000 distinct CDR3 sequences listed, around a third are singletons. The gene calls are TRBV7-2 and TRBJ2-2; maybe TRBD2 (5 bases). Material for sequencing was blood. The receptor's source is a woman aged 40 to 50 with Graves' hyperthyroidism. As DNA, the CDR3 is TGTGCCAGCAGCTTAACTACCGGGATGGTCGGGGAGCTGTTTTTT. This sequence encodes CASSLTTGMVGELFF.